The source of this TCR beta chain is a study of T cell responses to AZD1222 COVID-19 vaccine. At the level of the study: Second-dose timings of about 4 or about 12 weeks were pooled.

Regarding this clone: Its antigen is unknown.

V lost 3 bases to trimming and J lost 6 bases, with 14 bases between them. In germline, CDR1 is MDHEN, CDR2 SYDVKM. The CDR3 sequence is 14 residues long. The protocol was immunoSEQ multiplex PCR, while the TCRdb copy is restricted to in-frame clones and leaves out a portion. The sample has about 110,000 clones; about nine tenths are singletons. Study-level points and caveats: White British donors predominated, females outnumbered males, and clonal diversity was possibly underestimated. Baseline serology detected seropositivity in only five to seven AZD1222 recipients. Variant regions that are unmutated are reportedly the target of nearly half of spike-specific TCRs.

The clonotype comes from an adult in good health. The material was peripheral blood, obtained on day 0 of AZD1222 vaccination. The V gene is TRBV28, the J gene TRBJ1-1, with D perhaps matching TRBD1 (5 bases). This CDR3 reads CASSLGGNPAEAFF. CDR3 sequence (DNA): TGTGCCAGCAGTTTGGGGGGTAACCCGGCTGAAGCTTTCTTT.